A single sample is the source of the 29 T cell receptor beta chains below, sequenced in a study of blood T cell repertoires in COVID-19. Profiled with immunoSEQ multiplex PCR; TCRdb holds only in-frame clones, not every one. The table lists 250,000 to 350,000 clones, about 89% of them singletons. The sequenced sample consisted of peripheral blood. The receptors were sampled from a woman aged 55-70 years with acute or convalescent COVID-19.

J is TRBJ2-1 and V is TRBV7-2; D possibly corresponds to TRBD2 (5 bases). Trimming cost V 5 bases and J 9 bases, with 20 bases left between them. Per the germline V gene, CDR1 is SGHTA and CDR2 is FQGNSA. CDR3 length: 15 amino acids. CDR3 bases: TGTGCCAGCAGCCGGATTGGTGTGTTGAGCGGTGAGCAGTTCTTC. This gives the protein CASSRIGVLSGEQFF.

This clone showed up just a few times. The chain uses TRBV2 and TRBJ2-2; no clear D gene. Germline V gene lookup returns CDR1 SNHLY and CDR2 FYNNEI. The CDR3 covers 14 residues. V shed 7 bases and J shed 1 base, with 10 bases lying between them. This CDR3 reads CASIRSRNTGELFF. The CDR3 DNA reads as TGTGCCAGCATTAGGAGCCGGAACACCGGGGAGCTGTTTTTT.

V is TRBV5-4 and J is TRBJ2-5; weak D call: TRBD1 (5 bases). The CDR3 totals 17 residues. Germline CDR1 SGHNT, CDR2 YYREEE (reference sequence). The ends were cut back, 2 bases at V and 7 bases at J, with 24 bases in the middle. DNA of the CDR3: TGTGCCAGCAGCTTAGGTGGGGTGGGGCTGCGTCCTGGGACCCAGTACTTC. The encoded protein is CASSLGGVGLRPGTQYF.

The chain combines TRBV6-5 with TRBJ1-5; D unclear. The CDR3 is made up of 14 amino acids. V lost 0 bases to trimming and J lost 2 bases, with 5 bases between them. Germline V gene lookup returns CDR1 MNHEY and CDR2 SVGAGI. CDR3 residues: CASSYSTGNQPQHF. The CDR3, as DNA: TGTGCCAGCAGTTACTCTACGGGCAATCAGCCCCAGCATTTT.

In its sample, this clone was seen a few times. The J gene is TRBJ1-2, the V gene TRBV27; TRBD1 aligns across 7 bases. The CDR3 is made up of 14 amino acids. Germline assignment: CDR1 MNHEY and CDR2 SMNVEV (reference sequence). The trim removed 5 bases at V and 8 bases at J, leaving 11 bases unmatched. The CDR3 region has the DNA TGTGCCAGCAGTCCCCGACAGGGAACGGGCGGCTACACCTTC. Amino acids: CASSPRQGTGGYTF.

V gene TRBV4-3 combines with J gene TRBJ1-3; D uncertain. Germline V gives CDR1 LGHNA, CDR2 YSLEER. The CDR3 covers 15 residues. V dropped 0 bases and J dropped 0 bases, with 6 bases sitting between them. The DNA for the CDR3 is TGCGCCAGCAGCCAAGATCGGGGCTCTGGAAACACCATATATTTT. It yields the protein CASSQDRGSGNTIYF.

The rearrangement links TRBV3-1 (or the pseudogene TRBV3-2) to TRBJ2-5, with 8 nucleotides matching TRBD2. This CDR3 spans 15 amino acids. V gave up 1 base and J gave up 0 bases; unmatched junction bases: 1. Germline V gene data show CDR1 as LGHDT and CDR2 as YNNKEL (reference sequence). CDR3 residues: CASSQAGGYQETQYF. The CDR3 nucleotides read TGTGCCAGCAGCCAAGCGGGGGGGTACCAAGAGACCCAGTACTTC.

With regard to this clone: The DNA is left out, because the CDR3 cannot be placed on it with certainty; the CDR3 is given as TCRdb lists it. The chain joins TRBV19 to TRBJ2-5; no check of the table's D call, TRBD2, against the DNA was made. The CDR3 is 17 residues long, ends included. Germline lookup yields CDR1 LNHDA and CDR2 SQIVND (reference sequence). The CDR3 spells CASSIFWSYTPGETQYF.

The genes are TRBV7-8 and TRBJ2-1; TRBD2 aligns across 9 bases. Unmatched junction bases numbered 12, after V lost 3 bases and J lost 0 bases. The germline V gene encodes CDR1 SGHVS and CDR2 FQNEAQ. The CDR3 contains 19 residues. CDR3 loop: CASSFWGLSSGASYNEQFF. CDR3 nucleotide sequence: TGTGCCAGCAGCTTTTGGGGCCTTTCTAGCGGGGCCTCCTACAATGAGCAGTTCTTC. Full variable domain (outside the CDR3, taken from reference TRBV7-8 and TRBJ2-1): GAGVSQSPRYKVAKRGQDVALRCDPISGHVSLFWYQQALGQGPEFLTYFQNEAQLDKSGLPSDRFFAERPEGSVSTLKIQRTQQEDSAVYLCASSFWGLSSGASYNEQFFGPGTRLTVL.

The count of this clone is one. The rearrangement joins TRBV27 to TRBJ1-2, with D possibly TRBD1 on 5 matching bases. From germline, CDR1 is MNHEY and CDR2 SMNVEV (reference sequence). The CDR3 runs 15 residues. V lost 5 bases and J 4 bases, leaving 17 bases between the germline ends. The CDR3 reads CASSPSGRRGYGYTF. The CDR3 coding sequence is TGTGCCAGCAGTCCATCCGGGAGAAGGGGCTATGGCTACACCTTC.

The table lists this clone with a count of one. CDR3 in amino acids: CASSPFQGTNQETQYF. In DNA, the CDR3 is TGTGCCAGCTCACCTTTTCAGGGGACCAACCAAGAGACCCAGTACTTC. This sequence joins TRBV18 and TRBJ2-5; D possibly corresponds to TRBD1 (6 bases). The CDR3 covers 16 residues. CDR1 and CDR2 (germline): KGHSH, LQKENI. Trimming pared 3 bases from V and 0 bases from J, leaving 14 bases between. Filled out from reference TRBV18 and TRBJ2-5, the complete variable domain reads NAGVMQNPRHLVRRRGQEARLRCSPMKGHSHVYWYRQLPEEGLKFMVYLQKENIIDESGMPKERFSAEFPKEGPSILRIQQVVRGDSAAYFCASSPFQGTNQETQYFGPGTRLLVL.

This sequence joins TRBV18 and TRBJ1-3, with unresolved D. V was pared by 3 bases and J by 0 bases, with 3 bases between. The CDR3 sequence is 13 residues long. CDR1 is KGHSH, CDR2 LQKENI, per germline. The CDR3 DNA is TGTGCCAGCTCACCCGGCTCTGGAAACACCATATATTTT. It specifies CASSPGSGNTIYF.

The rearrangement links TRBV7-9 to TRBJ2-5, with D perhaps matching TRBD2 (6 bases). Germline V CDR1 and CDR2: SEHNR, FQNEAQ (reference sequence). The CDR3 length is 12 residues. The germline V and J ends were trimmed by 1 base and 10 bases, with 10 bases remaining between them. CDR3 region: CASSLVWGDQYF. DNA for the CDR3: TGTGCCAGCAGCTTAGTCTGGGGGGACCAGTACTTC.

V is TRBV4-2 and J is TRBJ2-7; D is possibly TRBD1 (6 bases). CDR3 length equals 15 residues. V lost 0 bases, J lost 0 bases, and 9 bases lay in between. Per germline, CDR1 LGHNA and CDR2 YNFKEQ. The DNA of the CDR3 is TGTGCCAGCAGCCAAGATGGGACAAACTCCTACGAGCAGTACTTC. The encoded protein is CASSQDGTNSYEQYF.

V is TRBV7-9 and J is TRBJ1-6, with D possibly matching TRBD1 (5 bases). V was cut by 6 bases and J by 6 bases, with 15 bases left in between. Germline values: CDR1 SEHNR, CDR2 FQNEAQ (reference sequence). This CDR3 is 15 amino acids long. The CDR3 region is CASSDSMGGNSPLHF. Written as DNA, the CDR3 is TGTGCCAGCAGTGATAGCATGGGGGGTAATTCACCCCTCCACTTT.

The CDR3 bases are TGTGCCACCAGTGATATAGCGGGCGGGGACTACAATGAGCAGTTCTTC. Translation: CATSDIAGGDYNEQFF. The rearrangement links TRBV24-1 to TRBJ2-1, with TRBD2 identical over 7 bases. With V trimmed by 3 bases and J by 3 bases, 7 bases remained unmatched. The CDR3 extends over 16 amino acids. The V gene's germline CDR1 is KGHDR and CDR2 SFDVKD.

A word on this clone: Other DNA sequences in the same sample also yield this CDR3. This sequence joins TRBV13 and TRBJ1-4; 8 bases agree with TRBD1. V was clipped by 0 bases and J by 6 bases; unmatched bases: 3. CDR3 length equals 15 residues. Germline V gives CDR1 PRHDT, CDR2 FYEKMQ (reference sequence). The CDR3 sequence: CASSLGGTGYEKLFF. The CDR3 region has the DNA TGTGCCAGCAGCTTAGGTGGGACAGGTTATGAAAAACTGTTTTTT.

The chain recombines TRBV5-1 with TRBJ1-5, with TRBD1 identical over 8 bases. V lost 7 bases and J lost 6; bases outside the gene matches: 9. The CDR3 extends over 14 amino acids. The germline gives CDR1 SGHRS, CDR2 YFSETQ. The CDR3 loop reads CASALGQGSQPQHF. The CDR3, as DNA: TGCGCCAGCGCCTTAGGACAGGGTAGTCAGCCCCAGCATTTT.

This clone showed up just once. V usage is TRBV27 and J usage is TRBJ1-1, with D tentatively TRBD1 (6 bases). Trimming stripped 2 bases from V and 0 bases from J, with 10 bases between. In germline, CDR1 is MNHEY, CDR2 SMNVEV (reference sequence). The CDR3 sequence is 15 residues long. Here the CDR3 reads CASSLVGQMNTEAFF. In DNA, the CDR3 is TGTGCCAGCAGTTTAGTCGGACAGATGAACACTGAAGCTTTCTTT.

CDR3: CASSPAGDLYGYTF. Here the CDR3 DNA reads TGTGCCAGCTCACCGGCCGGAGACCTCTATGGCTACACCTTC. The V gene is TRBV18, the J gene TRBJ1-2; D gene ambiguous. CDR1 is KGHSH, CDR2 LQKENI, per germline. Deletions cut 3 bases from V and 4 bases from J, with 12 bases between. CDR3 length equals 14 residues.

This chain connects TRBV4-2 to TRBJ2-1, with D tentatively TRBD2 (5 bases). The CDR3 runs 13 residues. The ends were cut back, 4 bases at V and 9 bases at J, with 13 bases in the middle. Germline V gene sequence: CDR1 LGHNA, CDR2 YNFKEQ. DNA for the CDR3: TGTGCCAGCAGCCCCTTGGAGGTTCGTGAGCAGTTCTTC. Protein product: CASSPLEVREQFF.

This chain connects TRBV6-6 to TRBJ2-3; D might be TRBD1 (6 bases). V gave up 6 bases and J gave up 14 bases, with 18 bases separating them. CDR1 MNHNY and CDR2 SVGAGI come from the germline V gene (reference sequence). The CDR3 has 12 residues. CDR3 region: CASSPGTRLVYF. Here the CDR3 DNA reads TGTGCCAGCAGCCCTGGGACACGCCTAGTGTATTTT.

The chain carries TRBV12-2 and TRBJ2-2; no check of the table's D call, TRBD1, against the DNA was made. TRBV12-2 is designated a pseudogene. The CDR3 extends over 13 amino acids. The CDR3 bases are TGTGCAAGTCGCTTAGCGGGCTTTTGGGAGCTGTTTTTT. It codes for CASRLAGFWELFF.

The rearrangement links TRBV7-2 to TRBJ2-1; TRBD2 agrees at 9 bases. The CDR3 is made up of 15 amino acids. Germline CDR1 SGHTA, CDR2 FQGNSA. With 5 bases clipped from V and 7 bases from J, the junction kept 9 bases outside the gene matches. CDR3 nucleotides: TGTGCCAGCAGCCCCGCGGGGGGGCCGTGGAATGAGCAGTTCTTC. It encodes CASSPAGGPWNEQFF.

This chain links TRBV27 with TRBJ2-5; TRBD2 agrees at 8 bases. Germline V CDR1 and CDR2: MNHEY, SMNVEV (reference sequence). Germline trimming cut 7 bases from V and 3 bases from J; bases unmatched to any gene: 22. CDR3 length: 19 residues. CDR3 loop: CASTSSSGTSPTFKETQYF. The CDR3 DNA reads TGTGCCAGCACCTCATCCTCCGGGACTAGTCCCACGTTCAAAGAGACCCAGTACTTC.

The chain employs TRBV27 and TRBJ1-5, with TRBD1 identical over 8 bases. V dropped 5 bases and J dropped 1; count of bases not matched to a gene: 13. Germline CDR1 and CDR2: MNHEY and SMNVEV (reference sequence). The CDR3 is made up of 18 amino acids. The CDR3 protein is CASSPSDRVEASNQPQHF. The CDR3 DNA sequence: TGTGCCAGCAGTCCATCGGACAGGGTAGAGGCGAGCAATCAGCCCCAGCATTTT.

The V gene is TRBV5-1, the J gene TRBJ2-3; 8 bases line up with TRBD2. Per the germline V gene, CDR1 is SGHRS and CDR2 is YFSETQ. Unmatched junction bases numbered 7, after V lost 4 bases and J lost 6 bases. The CDR3 is 14 amino acids. In nucleotides, the CDR3 is TGCGCCAGCAGCATTAGCGGGGCGGGGGATACGCAGTATTTT. Protein product: CASSISGAGDTQYF.

The gene calls are TRBV2 and TRBJ1-3, with 8 bases lining up with TRBD1. Germline V CDR1 and CDR2: SNHLY, FYNNEI. CDR3 size: 15 residues. J was trimmed by 2 bases and V by 6 bases; bases with no gene match: 6. In DNA form, the CDR3 reads TGTGCCAGCAGCCGGGACAGGTCCGCTGGAAACACCATATATTTT. Amino acid sequence: CASSRDRSAGNTIYF.

This chain connects TRBV27 to TRBJ2-7; 9 bases match TRBD1. V dropped 0 bases and J dropped 11; count of bases not matched to a gene: 5. The CDR3 consists of 13 residues. Germline CDR1 MNHEY, CDR2 SMNVEV (reference sequence). The DNA for the CDR3 is TGTGCCAGCAGTTTATCCGGGGACAGGGACAAGTACTTC. Amino acids: CASSLSGDRDKYF.